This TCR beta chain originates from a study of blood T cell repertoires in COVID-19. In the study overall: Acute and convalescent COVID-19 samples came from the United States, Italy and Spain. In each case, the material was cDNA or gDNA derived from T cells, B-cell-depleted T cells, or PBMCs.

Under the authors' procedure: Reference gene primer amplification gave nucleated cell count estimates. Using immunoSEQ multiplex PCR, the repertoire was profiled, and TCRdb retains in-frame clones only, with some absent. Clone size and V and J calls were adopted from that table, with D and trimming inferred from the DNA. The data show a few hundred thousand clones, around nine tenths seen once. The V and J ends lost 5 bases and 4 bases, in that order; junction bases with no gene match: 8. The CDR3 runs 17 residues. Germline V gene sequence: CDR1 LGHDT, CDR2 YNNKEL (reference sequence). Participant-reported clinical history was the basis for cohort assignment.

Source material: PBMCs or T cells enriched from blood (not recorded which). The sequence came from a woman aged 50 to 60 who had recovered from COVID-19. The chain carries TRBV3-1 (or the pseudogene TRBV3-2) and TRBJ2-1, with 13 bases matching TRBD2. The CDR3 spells CASSSRRTSGGYNEQFF. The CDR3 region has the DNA TGTGCCAGCAGCTCACGAAGGACTAGCGGGGGATACAATGAGCAGTTCTTC.